This TCR beta chain stems from a study of T cells in women clearing cervical HPV infection. Study overall: For cases, blood was sampled a median 149 days after lesion detection, interquartile range roughly 90 to 210 days.

With V trimmed by 3 bases and J by 3 bases, 13 bases remained unmatched. This CDR3 is 20 amino acids long. Study-level findings and limits: TRBV6-7 relative abundance averaged approximately 0.1% in cases and around 0.17% in controls.

Measured by frequency, this clone is medium-sized. Its antigen is currently unknown. The read terminates 3 residues ahead of where the CDR3 ends, so the germline J gene completes it. Cervical HPV DNA detected by MY09/MY11 PCR, typed by dot-blot. Clones were read by immunoSEQ multiplex PCR, and TCRdb kept only the in-frame ones, dropping some. The data show some 23,000 clones, and the top ten clones hold 9.1%. This TCR derives from a woman aged 18-69 years with a cervical HPV16 infection that either progressed to CIN3+ or cleared (not recorded which). Sequencing was performed on blood buffy coat. The chain couples TRBV7-1 to TRBJ2-2, with TRBD2 matching over 13 bases. Being an ORF, TRBV7-1 has a function that is uncertain. The CDR3 bases that were read are TGTGCCAGCAGCTCCACCTCCCGGGGACTAGCGGGAAAGCACACCGGGGAG. Translated, it gives CASSSTSRGLAGKHTGE. In full, the CDR3 is CASSSTSRGLAGKHTGELFF.